The 18 T cell receptor beta chains below all came from one sample that was sequenced in a study of CD8 T cells in Susac syndrome. When the RNA was reverse transcribed, random hexamers were used with an input of roughly 0.45 to 1 ug. In TCRdb, the immunoSEQ multiplex PCR reads were re-called with MiXCR into one record per CDR3 protein. The data contain more than 250,000 distinct CDR3 sequences, 92% of them singletons. Material: CD4+ T cells from PBMCs. Receptor source: a human donor with multiple sclerosis.

The V call is TRBV12-3 or TRBV12-4, the J call TRBJ2-1, with a weak D call TRBD2 (6 bases). V lost 1 base and J lost 7, with 8 bases in between. The CDR3 loop spans 13 amino acids. CDR3 in DNA: TGTGCCAGCAGTTTAGGTGGGAGGAATGAGCAGTTCTTC. As protein: CASSLGGRNEQFF.

The chain employs TRBV18 and TRBJ1-1, with 9 bases matching TRBD1. Germline V gives CDR1 KGHSH, CDR2 LQKENI. The junction had 2 bases not matched to a gene; V was cut back by 4 bases and J by 5 bases. This CDR3 region has 13 residues. In DNA, the CDR3 is TGTGCCAGCTCACGGACAGGGGAGACTGAAGCTTTCTTT. Its protein product is CASSRTGETEAFF. The full variable domain, in which reference TRBV18 and TRBJ1-1 provide the parts outside the CDR3, is NAGVMQNPRHLVRRRGQEARLRCSPMKGHSHVYWYRQLPEEGLKFMVYLQKENIIDESGMPKERFSAEFPKEGPSILRIQQVVRGDSAAYFCASSRTGETEAFFGQGTRLTVV.

The gene calls are TRBV7-9 and TRBJ2-1; D is unclear. The CDR3 consists of 14 residues. V lost 7 bases and J lost 0, with 10 bases in between. Germline CDR1 SEHNR, CDR2 FQNEAQ (reference sequence). CDR3 amino acids: CASTSDISYNEQFF. The CDR3 DNA sequence: TGTGCCAGCACCTCCGACATCTCCTACAATGAGCAGTTCTTC.

The rearrangement joins TRBV10-3 to TRBJ2-7, with 7 bases that match TRBD2. Germline CDR1 and CDR2: ENHRY and SYGVKD. The J segment lost 1 base and the V segment lost 6 bases, leaving 6 bases of the junction unmatched. This CDR3 comprises 14 residues. The CDR3 sequence: CAISEERGSYEQYF. The CDR3, as DNA: TGTGCCATCAGCGAGGAGCGGGGTTCCTACGAGCAGTACTTC.

The V and J genes are TRBV20-1 and TRBJ2-3, with 13 bases matching TRBD2. CDR1 is DFQATT and CDR2 is SNEGSKA in the germline V gene (reference sequence). This CDR3 is 17 amino acids long. The ends lost 6 bases at V and 4 bases at J; junction bases unmatched: 13. CDR3 residues: CSAPLTTSGGASDTQYF. As DNA, the CDR3 is TGCAGTGCCCCCCTCACAACTAGCGGGGGGGCCTCAGATACGCAGTATTTT.

The chain links TRBV12-3 or TRBV12-4 to TRBJ2-3, with 12 bases lining up with TRBD2. V gave up 5 bases and J gave up 2 bases; unmatched junction bases: 5. There are 16 residues in the CDR3. CDR3 sequence reads: CASSLTSGSFTDTQYF. CDR3 in DNA: TGTGCCAGCAGTCTGACTAGCGGGAGCTTCACAGATACGCAGTATTTT.

The chain uses TRBV29-1 and TRBJ1-2, with TRBD1 matching over 10 bases. Germline trimming cut 6 bases from V and 8 bases from J; bases unmatched to any gene: 6. Per the germline V gene, CDR1 is SQVTM and CDR2 is ANQGSEA. The CDR3 has 12 residues. CDR3 bases: TGCAGCGTGGGGACAGGGGATGGAGGCTACACCTTC. Its protein product is CSVGTGDGGYTF. Full variable domain (rest looked up from reference TRBV29-1 and TRBJ1-2): SAVISQKPSRDICQRGTSLTIQCQVDSQVTMMFWYRQQPGQSLTLIATANQGSEATYESGFVIDKFPISRPNLTFSTLTVSNMSPEDSSIYLCSVGTGDGGYTFGSGTRLTVV.

This chain joins TRBV11-2 and TRBJ2-1; D is uncertain. Germline values: CDR1 SGHAT, CDR2 FQNNGV. This CDR3 spans 16 amino acids. Trimming pared 5 bases from V and 0 bases from J, leaving 14 bases between. CDR3 in amino acids: CASSPSGLRSYNEQFF. The CDR3, as DNA: TGTGCCAGCAGCCCCTCCGGGCTACGCTCCTACAATGAGCAGTTCTTC.

The V and J genes are TRBV29-1 and TRBJ1-1; D gene ambiguous. In germline, CDR1 is SQVTM, CDR2 ANQGSEA. The V end was cut by 4 bases, the J end by 2 bases, with 8 bases between. This CDR3 has 12 residues. The CDR3 nucleotides read TGCAGCGTTGTACGACCAAACACTGAAGCTTTCTTT. Residues: CSVVRPNTEAFF.

The chain carries TRBV6-1 and TRBJ2-2; D is uncertain. Trimming cost V 6 bases and J 1 base, with 9 bases left between them. There are 14 residues in the CDR3. Per the germline V gene, CDR1 is MNHNS and CDR2 is SASEGT. Written as DNA, the CDR3 is TGTGCCAGCAGCGCTCAGCAGAACACCGGGGAGCTGTTTTTT. Protein sequence: CASSAQQNTGELFF.

The CDR3 protein is CASSPKREGLGEQFF. DNA for the CDR3: TGTGCCAGCAGCCCGAAGCGGGAGGGCCTCGGCGAGCAGTTCTTC. The chain recombines TRBV7-9 with TRBJ2-1, with 10 bases identical to TRBD2. With 5 bases clipped from V and 10 bases from J, the junction kept 11 bases outside the gene matches. The CDR3 covers 15 residues. Looked up from germline, CDR1 is SEHNR and CDR2 is FQNEAQ (reference sequence).

CDR3 in amino acids: CSARAADSSYNEQFF. The CDR3 coding sequence is TGCAGTGCTAGAGCAGCTGACAGCTCCTACAATGAGCAGTTCTTC. J is TRBJ2-1 and V is TRBV20-1; perhaps TRBD1 as D (5 bases). This CDR3 has 15 residues. Germline V CDR1 and CDR2: DFQATT, SNEGSKA (reference sequence). The ends were cut back, 1 base at V and 0 bases at J, with 10 bases in the middle.

This sequence joins TRBV7-8 and TRBJ2-5, with 9 nucleotides matching TRBD1. The CDR3 extends over 14 amino acids. The J segment lost 4 bases and the V segment lost 6 bases, leaving 6 bases of the junction unmatched. Germline CDR1 reads SGHVS; CDR2 reads FQNEAQ. The CDR3, as DNA: TGTGCCAGCAGGGCGGACAGGGGAGGAGAGACCCAGTACTTC. It yields the protein CASRADRGGETQYF.

The V gene is TRBV30, the J gene TRBJ1-2; D might be TRBD1 (6 bases). The V gene's germline CDR1 is GTSNPN and CDR2 SVGIG (reference sequence). V was shortened by 4 bases and J by 8 bases, with 17 bases between the two germline ends. The CDR3 extends over 13 amino acids. The CDR3 DNA follows: TGTGCCTGGACTGCAGTGGGGGCAGGGGGCTACACCTTC. Its translation: CAWTAVGAGGYTF.

J is TRBJ1-1 and V is TRBV29-1; D unclear. The CDR3 spans 10 residues. Germline assignment: CDR1 SQVTM and CDR2 ANQGSEA. The V end lost 7 bases, the J end lost 11 bases, and 14 bases lay between the germline ends. The CDR3 sequence: CSAEPPAAFF. CDR3 nucleotide sequence: TGCAGCGCTGAGCCCCCGGCGGCTTTCTTT.

This clonotype was detected only once. The chain is built from TRBV30 and TRBJ1-2; unclear D gene. Germline CDR1 reads GTSNPN; CDR2 reads SVGIG (reference sequence). V was shortened by 2 bases and J by 1 base, with 2 bases between the two germline ends. This CDR3 has 11 amino acids. In DNA form, the CDR3 reads TGTGCCTGGAGTCTTAACTATGGCTACACCTTC. Protein product: CAWSLNYGYTF.

The chain links TRBV6-2 or TRBV6-3 to TRBJ2-7; possibly TRBD1 for D (5 bases). V was pared by 4 bases and J by 2 bases, with 12 bases between. The CDR3 has 14 residues. In germline, CDR1 is MNHEY, CDR2 SVGEGT. The CDR3 DNA reads as TGTGCCAGCAGTTTCTGGGGCTCAACCTACGAGCAGTACTTC. Amino acids: CASSFWGSTYEQYF.

The table lists this clonotype with a count of one. The chain employs TRBV5-4 and TRBJ2-2; D may be TRBD1 (5 bases). The CDR3 extends over 14 amino acids. With 5 bases removed from V and 5 bases from J, the gap between germline ends came to 13 bases. Germline lookup yields CDR1 SGHNT and CDR2 YYREEE (reference sequence). The CDR3, as DNA: TGTGCCAGCAGTAAGGGGCGCGAGACCGGGGAGCTGTTTTTT. This encodes CASSKGRETGELFF.